These 18 T cell receptor beta chains share one sample of origin, sequenced in a study of cytomegalovirus exposure and HLA in healthy donors (dated by TCRdb to about 2017). Libraries were prepared through the immunoSEQ multiplex PCR assay. A mixture of 60 forward primers for TCR Vbeta segments and 13 reverse primers for TCR Jbeta segments was used in the multiplex PCR. TCRdb re-hosts the immuneACCESS table, in-frame sequences only. Its copies lack some clones; in the studies checked, an unresolved V gene accounts for under half of them, and the cause for the rest is not known. In all, the sample holds 170,000 or so clones, and almost 85% of those were seen once. 0.38% of the sample is held by the ten biggest clonotypes. The sequencing sample was made of PBMCs. The receptors originated from a boy younger than 10 in good health and CMV-seronegative.

This chain joins TRBV5-1 and TRBJ2-5, with 7 bases that match TRBD2. The J call could be wrong; TRBJ2-7 is a better fit for the DNA end. Germline V lookup: CDR1 SGHRS, CDR2 YFSETQ. The CDR3 contains 15 residues. CDR3 sequence: CASSFGGRTSYEQYF. As DNA, the CDR3 is TGCGCCAGCAGCTTCGGCGGGAGAACCTCCTACGAGCAGTACTTC.

This clone appeared a few times. V is TRBV30 and J is TRBJ1-2, with D possibly TRBD1 on 5 matching bases. Trimming left V 2 bases short and J 2 bases short, with 15 bases between. This CDR3 has 15 amino acids. CDR1 GTSNPN and CDR2 SVGIG come from the germline V gene (reference sequence). The CDR3 loop reads CAWSRLRGSNYGYTF. CDR3 coding DNA: TGTGCCTGGAGTCGCCTGCGGGGGTCAAACTATGGCTACACCTTC.

The chain joins TRBV4-1 to TRBJ2-5; 7 positions agree with TRBD1. Losses at the gene ends were 3 bases for V and 2 bases for J; bases not matched to a gene: 0. Germline V lookup: CDR1 MGHRA, CDR2 YSYEKL. The CDR3 runs 13 residues. As DNA, the CDR3 is TGCGCCAGCAGCCAGGACAGGCAAGAGACCCAGTACTTC. Protein product: CASSQDRQETQYF.

The rearrangement joins TRBV6-1 to TRBJ1-5, with unresolved D. Germline-derived CDR1 and CDR2 are MNHNS and SASEGT. V was pared by 6 bases and J by 9 bases, with 9 bases between. The CDR3 has 11 amino acids. CDR3 nucleotides: TGTGCCAGCAGCCTCAGTGGGCCCCAGCATTTT. As protein: CASSLSGPQHF.

V gene TRBV10-3 combines with J gene TRBJ2-3, with 9 bases that match TRBD2. Unmatched junction bases numbered 9, after V lost 6 bases and J lost 2 bases. The CDR3 contains 16 residues. Germline V gene sequence: CDR1 ENHRY, CDR2 SYGVKD. The DNA for the CDR3 is TGTGCCATCAGAAAGACTTTAGCGGGGGACACAGATACGCAGTATTTT. Translation gives CAIRKTLAGDTDTQYF.

The rearrangement uses TRBV5-1 and TRBJ2-3, with TRBD2 matching 7 bases. The germline V gene has CDR1 SGHRS and CDR2 YFSETQ. V lost 5 bases to trimming and J lost 1 base; unmatched junction nucleotides: 7. CDR3 length equals 15 residues. The CDR3 DNA reads TGCGCCAGCAGTTTACTAGCGACCCGCACAGATACGCAGTATTTT. This translates into CASSLLATRTDTQYF.

This clone has just a few counts. The gene calls are TRBV7-3 and TRBJ1-1; D is unresolved. V was cut by 3 bases and J by 5 bases, with 13 bases left in between. Germline CDR1 is SGHTA and CDR2 is FQGTGA. The CDR3 extends over 14 amino acids. DNA of the CDR3: TGTGCCAGCAGCTTGAACCGACAAGGAACTGAAGCTTTCTTT. Its translation: CASSLNRQGTEAFF. Full variable domain (missing parts from reference TRBV7-3 and TRBJ1-1): GAGVSQTPSNKVTEKGKYVELRCDPISGHTALYWYRQSLGQGPEFLIYFQGTGAADDSGLPNDRFFAVRPEGSVSTLKIQRTERGDSAVYLCASSLNRQGTEAFFGQGTRLTVV.

This sequence joins TRBV5-5 and TRBJ2-7; D unclear. V was cut by 4 bases and J by 0 bases, with 14 bases left in between. The CDR3 is 15 residues long. Germline lookup yields CDR1 SGHKS and CDR2 YYEKEE (reference sequence). Here the CDR3 DNA reads TGTGCCAGCAGCGCGCTAGTCCCGAGCTCCTACGAGCAGTACTTC. It is translated as CASSALVPSSYEQYF.

V and J are TRBV7-6 and TRBJ2-1; unclear D gene. V shed 6 bases and J shed 2 bases, with 14 bases lying between them. Germline-derived CDR1 and CDR2 are SGHVS and FNYEAQ. This CDR3 is 15 amino acids long. The CDR3 region is CASSWSSSAYNEQFF. The CDR3 coding sequence is TGTGCCAGCAGTTGGAGCTCGTCTGCCTACAATGAGCAGTTCTTC.

This sequence joins TRBV2 and TRBJ2-1, with D unclear. V was trimmed by 9 bases and J by 0 bases, leaving 9 bases between them. The CDR3 consists of 13 residues. From germline, CDR1 is SNHLY and CDR2 FYNNEI. The CDR3 is CASVDSSYNEQFF. The CDR3 coding sequence is TGTGCCAGTGTAGATAGCTCCTACAATGAGCAGTTCTTC.

The rearrangement joins TRBV6-5 to TRBJ2-5, with 7 nucleotides matching TRBD2. Trimming took 3 bases from V and 5 from J; bases not matched to a gene: 6. CDR1 and CDR2 (germline): MNHEY, SVGAGI. This CDR3 comprises 14 residues. The DNA for the CDR3 is TGTGCCAGCAGTTATTTGCGGACTAGGGAGACCCAGTACTTC. Residues: CASSYLRTRETQYF.

This clone has more than one count but fewer than ten. J is TRBJ1-4 and V is TRBV7-6; the D gene is possibly TRBD1 (5 bases). Germline V lookup: CDR1 SGHVS, CDR2 FNYEAQ. V lost 1 base to trimming and J lost 7 bases, with 10 bases between them. The CDR3 runs 14 residues. CDR3 in amino acids: CASSLVTTAEKLFF. For the CDR3, the DNA is TGTGCCAGCAGCTTAGTAACGACAGCTGAAAAACTGTTTTTT.

The chain combines TRBV7-9 with TRBJ2-7; D ambiguous. There are 11 residues in the CDR3. V was clipped by 5 bases and J by 4 bases, with 6 bases between them. The germline gives CDR1 SEHNR, CDR2 FQNEAQ (reference sequence). The CDR3 spells CASSILYEQYF. CDR3 in DNA: TGTGCCAGCAGCATTTTATACGAGCAGTACTTC. Filled out from reference TRBV7-9 and TRBJ2-7, the complete variable domain reads DTGVSQNPRHKITKRGQNVTFRCDPISEHNRLYWYRQTLGQGPEFLTYFQNEAQLEKSRLLSDRFSAERPKGSFSTLEIQRTEQGDSAMYLCASSILYEQYFGPGTRLTVT.

The chain carries TRBV7-2 and TRBJ1-4, with a possible D match to TRBD1 (5 bases). Trimming pared 1 base from V and 4 bases from J, leaving 19 bases between. Germline lookup yields CDR1 SGHTA and CDR2 FQGNSA. The CDR3 is 18 amino acids. The CDR3 DNA reads as TGTGCCAGCAGCTTAGAGTTATTTACGGGGGGGATTAATGAAAAACTGTTTTTT. Amino acid sequence: CASSLELFTGGINEKLFF.

V usage is TRBV11-2 and J usage is TRBJ1-2, with no clear D. Trimming left V 5 bases short and J 7 bases short, with 17 bases between. Per germline, CDR1 SGHAT and CDR2 FQNNGV. The CDR3 spans 14 residues. The CDR3 is CASSASLVDSGYTF. CDR3 sequence (DNA): TGTGCCAGCAGCGCCAGCCTTGTTGACTCTGGCTACACCTTC.

The V call is TRBV4-1, the J call TRBJ2-1; the match to TRBD2 covers 14 bases. Germline loops: CDR1 MGHRA, CDR2 YSYEKL. V shed 0 bases and J 9 bases; nucleotides not matched to a gene: 4. The length of the CDR3 is 16 residues. For the CDR3, the DNA is TGCGCCAGCAGCCAAGAGACTAGCGGGAGGGTTGCTGAGCAGTTCTTC. Protein sequence: CASSQETSGRVAEQFF.

The rearrangement joins TRBV29-1 to TRBJ2-2, with D tentatively TRBD2 (5 bases). V lost 7 bases, J lost 4 bases, and 19 bases lay in between. This CDR3 region has 15 residues. Germline CDR1 reads SQVTM; CDR2 reads ANQGSEA. CDR3 residues: CSAGLFSGGTGELFF. In DNA form, the CDR3 reads TGCAGCGCTGGATTATTCAGCGGAGGCACCGGGGAGCTGTTTTTT.

This chain joins TRBV19 and TRBJ1-5, with a tentative D call TRBD1 (6 bases). Trimming cost V 6 bases and J 2 bases, with 14 bases left between them. CDR3 size: 15 residues. CDR1 LNHDA and CDR2 SQIVND come from the germline V gene (reference sequence). CDR3 loop: CASRPQGSGNQPQHF. CDR3 DNA sequence: TGTGCCAGTAGACCACAGGGTTCGGGCAATCAGCCCCAGCATTTT.